Each of the 14 T cell receptor beta chains below was sequenced from the same sample in a study of T-cell reconstitution after alpha-beta-depleted transplantation in children. Unique molecular identifiers featured in how the TCRbeta library was prepared. TCRdb reanalysed the PCR reads using MiXCR and keeps one entry per CDR3 protein. This sample has fewer than 700,000 distinct CDR3 sequences; about an eighth occur once, and the top ten carry around 2.2%. Sequencing used PBMCs, mostly from graft donor cells, obtained 360 days after TCRalphabeta/CD19-depleted stem cell transplant. The receptors shown here come from a male patient aged 10 to 17 who had a stem cell transplant for acute myeloid leukemia, so the T cells may come from the graft donor.

A few counts support this clonotype. The chain couples TRBV10-1 to TRBJ2-5, with TRBD2 matching over 9 bases. The CDR3 is 16 residues long. Unmatched junction bases numbered 7, after V lost 0 bases and J lost 5 bases. Germline CDR1 is WNHNN and CDR2 is SYGVQD (reference sequence). The CDR3 region is CASSESTAGGLETQYF. The DNA of the CDR3 is TGCGCCAGCAGTGAGTCGACAGCGGGGGGCCTGGAGACCCAGTACTTC.

This clonotype has ten or more counts. The chain joins TRBV29-1 to TRBJ2-7; 7 bases are a match to TRBD1. The CDR3 has 13 residues. In germline, CDR1 is SQVTM, CDR2 ANQGSEA. J gave up 3 bases and V 5 bases, and 7 bases lay outside the gene matches. CDR3 DNA sequence: TGCAGCGTTCCGGGACAGACTATCTACGAGCAGTACTTC. It translates to CSVPGQTIYEQYF.

A few counts support this clonotype. The rearrangement uses TRBV6-1 and TRBJ2-7; TRBD1 is a possible D gene (6 bases). Germline V gene data show CDR1 as MNHNS and CDR2 as SASEGT. Trimming stripped 5 bases from V and 2 bases from J, with 19 bases between. The CDR3 loop spans 16 amino acids. CDR3 amino acids: CASSPRDMIGTYEQYF. CDR3 coding DNA: TGTGCCAGCAGTCCCCGGGACATGATAGGAACCTACGAGCAGTACTTC.

This clonotype was recorded at least ten times. V usage is TRBV28 and J usage is TRBJ2-7; D unresolved. This CDR3 contains 13 residues. Germline-derived CDR1 and CDR2 are MDHEN and SYDVKM. V lost 1 base and J 3 bases, leaving 7 bases between the germline ends. CDR3 residues: CASSLFYRYEQYF. The CDR3 nucleotides read TGTGCCAGCAGTTTATTCTACCGCTACGAGCAGTACTTC. The complete variable domain, with remaining parts taken from reference TRBV28 and TRBJ2-7, reads DVKVTQSSRYLVKRTGEKVFLECVQDMDHENMFWYRQDPGLGLRLIYFSYDVKMKEKGDIPEGYSVSREKKERFSLILESASTNQTSMYLCASSLFYRYEQYFGPGTRLTVT.

This clonotype was picked up a small number of times. V usage is TRBV7-3 and J usage is TRBJ2-7, with D perhaps matching TRBD2 (5 bases). Germline CDR1 is SGHTA and CDR2 is FQGTGA. The CDR3 is made up of 14 amino acids. V was cut by 0 bases and J by 2 bases, with 8 bases left in between. This chain's CDR3 is CASSLTAGTYEQYF. The CDR3 DNA follows: TGTGCCAGCAGCTTAACGGCGGGTACCTACGAGCAGTACTTC.

The chain uses TRBV29-1 and TRBJ2-1; TRBD2 matches at 9 bases. The germline gives CDR1 SQVTM, CDR2 ANQGSEA. There are 13 residues in the CDR3. Trimming at V came to 4 bases and at J to 9 bases, leaving 7 bases not matched to a gene. The CDR3 loop is CSVVASGKGEQFF. The CDR3 DNA follows: TGCAGCGTTGTGGCTAGCGGGAAAGGTGAGCAGTTCTTC.

This clonotype was seen a few times. V is TRBV7-2 and J is TRBJ2-4, with 10 bases fitting TRBD2. CDR1 SGHTA and CDR2 FQGNSA come from the germline V gene. The CDR3 length is 13 residues. Trimming cost V 2 bases and J 12 bases; bases outside gene matches: 4. The CDR3 spells CASSLMLAGDQYF. CDR3 coding DNA: TGTGCCAGCAGCTTAATGCTAGCGGGAGATCAGTACTTC.

The V and J genes are TRBV10-3 and TRBJ1-2, with D maybe TRBD1 (5 bases). From germline, CDR1 is ENHRY and CDR2 SYGVKD. This CDR3 is 14 amino acids long. V was cut by 0 bases and J by 3 bases, with 8 bases left in between. In DNA form, the CDR3 reads TGTGCCATCAGTGAGTCTCAAGGGGACTATGGCTACACCTTC. Its translation is CAISESQGDYGYTF.

This chain connects TRBV20-1 to TRBJ2-2, with TRBD2 matching 8 bases. The V segment lost 1 base and the J segment 1 base; nucleotides outside the gene matches: 5. CDR3 length: 16 amino acids. Germline V gives CDR1 DFQATT, CDR2 SNEGSKA (reference sequence). The CDR3 DNA reads TGCAGTGCTAGAGCAGATCGGGAGGGGAACACCGGGGAGCTGTTTTTT. Translated, it gives CSARADREGNTGELFF.

The chain is built from TRBV28 and TRBJ2-7; D is perhaps TRBD2 (6 bases). Trimming shortened V by 6 bases and J by 0 bases, and 18 bases separated the two germline ends. The CDR3 consists of 16 residues. Germline CDR1 reads MDHEN; CDR2 reads SYDVKM. The CDR3 DNA follows: TGTGCCAGCAGATCTTCCGGGACTCCGAGCTCCTACGAGCAGTACTTC. Protein product: CASRSSGTPSSYEQYF.

This clonotype was counted a few times. The V gene is TRBV5-7, the J gene TRBJ1-1, with D unresolved. Being an ORF, TRBV5-7 has a function that is uncertain. The CDR3 consists of 17 residues. The V end was cut by 3 bases, the J end by 0 bases, with 18 bases between. The CDR3 DNA reads TGTGCCAGCAGCTCAAAAGTCCGCAGATTTATGAACACTGAAGCTTTCTTT. This encodes CASSSKVRRFMNTEAFF.

This clonotype was detected only a few times. The V call is TRBV30, the J call TRBJ2-1, with D perhaps TRBD2 (6 bases). The V gene lost 2 bases and the J gene lost 1 base, with 12 bases spanning the gap. Germline V gene sequence: CDR1 GTSNPN, CDR2 SVGIG (reference sequence). This CDR3 is built from 15 residues. The CDR3 nucleotides read TGTGCCTGGAGTTCCCGGGACTTATCCTACAATGAGCAGTTCTTC. As protein: CAWSSRDLSYNEQFF.

This clonotype appeared a few times. The V and J genes are TRBV3-1 and TRBJ2-2, with 7 bases fitting TRBD2. J was trimmed by 5 bases and V by 2 bases; bases with no gene match: 8. Germline CDR1 reads LGHDT; CDR2 reads YNNKEL (reference sequence). CDR3 length: 16 residues. CDR3 protein: CASSQLGWEGTGELFF. The DNA for the CDR3 is TGTGCCAGCAGCCAATTGGGATGGGAGGGAACCGGGGAGCTGTTTTTT.

The table lists this clonotype with many counts. The chain carries TRBV29-1 and TRBJ1-1; no clear D gene. The germline V gene has CDR1 SQVTM and CDR2 ANQGSEA. Trimming removed 7 bases at V and 7 bases at J, with 13 bases between. The CDR3 covers 11 residues. As DNA, the CDR3 is TGCAGCGCCAAAGCAGCCCTTGAAGCTTTCTTT. Protein sequence: CSAKAALEAFF.